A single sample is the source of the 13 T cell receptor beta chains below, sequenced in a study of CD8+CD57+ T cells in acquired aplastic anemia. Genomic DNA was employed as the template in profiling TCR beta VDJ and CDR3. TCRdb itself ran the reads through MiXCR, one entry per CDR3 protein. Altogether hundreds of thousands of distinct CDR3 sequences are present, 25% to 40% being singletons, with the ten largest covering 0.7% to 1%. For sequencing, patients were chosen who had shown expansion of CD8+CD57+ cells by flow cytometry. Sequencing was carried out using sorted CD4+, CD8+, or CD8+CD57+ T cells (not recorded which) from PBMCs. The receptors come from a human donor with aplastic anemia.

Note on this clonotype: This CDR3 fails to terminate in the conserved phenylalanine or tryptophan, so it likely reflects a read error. Written as DNA, the CDR3 is TGTGCCAGCAGTAAAGATCCGGGACAGGGAAGAGAGACCCAGTACTCC. Its translation is CASSKDPGQGRETQYS. This chain joins TRBV6-2 or TRBV6-3 and TRBJ2-5, with 9 bases lining up with TRBD1. The CDR3 is 16 residues long. V shed 5 bases, J shed 4 bases, and the junction held 11 bases outside the gene matches. Germline loops: CDR1 MNHEY, CDR2 SVGEGT.

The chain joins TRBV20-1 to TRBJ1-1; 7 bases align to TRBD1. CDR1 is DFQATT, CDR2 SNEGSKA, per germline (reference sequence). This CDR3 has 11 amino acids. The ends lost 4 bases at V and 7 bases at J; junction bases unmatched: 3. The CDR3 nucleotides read TGCAGTGCTAACCGGGACAGTGAAGCTTTCTTT. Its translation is CSANRDSEAFF.

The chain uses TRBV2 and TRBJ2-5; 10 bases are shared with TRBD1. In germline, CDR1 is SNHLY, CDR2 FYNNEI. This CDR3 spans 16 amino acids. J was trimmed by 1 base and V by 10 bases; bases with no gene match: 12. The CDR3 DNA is TGTGCCATACCGGGACAGGGGAATTGGGGCCAAGAGACCCAGTACTTC. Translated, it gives CAIPGQGNWGQETQYF.

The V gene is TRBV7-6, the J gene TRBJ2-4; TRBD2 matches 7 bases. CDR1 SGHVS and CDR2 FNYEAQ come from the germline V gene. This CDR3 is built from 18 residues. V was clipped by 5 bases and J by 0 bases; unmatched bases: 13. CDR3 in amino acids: CASSPGRLQQIAKNIQYF. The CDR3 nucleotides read TGTGCCAGCAGCCCCGGGAGGTTACAGCAGATAGCCAAAAACATTCAGTACTTC.

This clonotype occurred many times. The CDR3 DNA is TGTGCCAGCAGCCTCGGGACAGGGCCCTACGAGCAGTACTTC. It yields the protein CASSLGTGPYEQYF. The rearrangement links TRBV11-2 to TRBJ2-7, with 9 bases identical to TRBD1. Trimming took 5 bases from V and 2 from J; bases not matched to a gene: 4. The CDR3 has 14 amino acids. Germline lookup yields CDR1 SGHAT and CDR2 FQNNGV.

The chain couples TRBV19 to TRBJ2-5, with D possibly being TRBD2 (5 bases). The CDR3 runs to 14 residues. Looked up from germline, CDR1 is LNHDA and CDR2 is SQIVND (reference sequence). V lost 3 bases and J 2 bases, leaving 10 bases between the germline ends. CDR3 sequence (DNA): TGTGCCAGTAGTATGGGAGAACTTCAAGAGACCCAGTACTTC. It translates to CASSMGELQETQYF. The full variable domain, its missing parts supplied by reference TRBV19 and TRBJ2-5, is DGGITQSPKYLFRKEGQNVTLSCEQNLNHDAMYWYRQDPGQGLRLIYYSQIVNDFQKGDIAEGYSVSREKKESFPLTVTSAQKNPTAFYLCASSMGELQETQYFGPGTRLLVL.

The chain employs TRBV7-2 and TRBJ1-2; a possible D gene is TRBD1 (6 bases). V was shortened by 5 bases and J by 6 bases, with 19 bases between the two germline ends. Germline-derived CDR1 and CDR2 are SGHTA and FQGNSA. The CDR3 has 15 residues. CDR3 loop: CASSPNRGQGHGYTF. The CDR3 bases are TGTGCCAGCAGCCCCAATAGGGGACAAGGCCATGGCTACACCTTC.

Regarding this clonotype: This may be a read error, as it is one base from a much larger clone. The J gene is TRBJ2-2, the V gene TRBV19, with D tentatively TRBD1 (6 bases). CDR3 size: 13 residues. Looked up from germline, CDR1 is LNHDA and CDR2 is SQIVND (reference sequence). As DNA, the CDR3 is TGTGCCAGTAGTGCAGGACAGACCGGGGAGCTGTCTTTT. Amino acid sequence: CASSAGQTGELSF.

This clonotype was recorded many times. CDR3 bases: TGTGCCAGTAGTATTCCGGCAGGATTTAGCAATCAGCCCCAGCATTTT. This sequence encodes CASSIPAGFSNQPQHF. This chain connects TRBV19 to TRBJ1-5; no clear D. This CDR3 contains 16 residues. Between the trimmed V and J ends, which lost 3 bases and 0 bases, there was a span of 12 bases. The V gene's germline CDR1 is LNHDA and CDR2 SQIVND (reference sequence).

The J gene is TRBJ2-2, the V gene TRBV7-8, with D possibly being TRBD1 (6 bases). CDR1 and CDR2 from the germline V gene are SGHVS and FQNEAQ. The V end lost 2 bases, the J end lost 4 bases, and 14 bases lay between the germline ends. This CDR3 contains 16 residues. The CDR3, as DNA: TGTGCCAGCAGCTTATTGGTAGGGACATTCACCGGGGAGCTGTTTTTT. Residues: CASSLLVGTFTGELFF.

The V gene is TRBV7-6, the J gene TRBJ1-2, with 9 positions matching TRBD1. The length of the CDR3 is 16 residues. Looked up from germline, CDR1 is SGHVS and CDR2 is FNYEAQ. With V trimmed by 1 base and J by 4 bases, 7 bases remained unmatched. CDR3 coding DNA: TGTGCCAGCAGCTTAGACCGGGACAGGGCTCCCTATGGCTACACCTTC. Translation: CASSLDRDRAPYGYTF.

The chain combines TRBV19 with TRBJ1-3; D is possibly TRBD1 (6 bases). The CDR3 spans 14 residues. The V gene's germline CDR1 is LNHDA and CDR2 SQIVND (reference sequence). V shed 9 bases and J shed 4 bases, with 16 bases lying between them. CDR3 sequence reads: CARDRLTPGNTIYF. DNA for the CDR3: TGTGCCAGAGACAGGTTAACTCCAGGAAACACCATATATTTT.

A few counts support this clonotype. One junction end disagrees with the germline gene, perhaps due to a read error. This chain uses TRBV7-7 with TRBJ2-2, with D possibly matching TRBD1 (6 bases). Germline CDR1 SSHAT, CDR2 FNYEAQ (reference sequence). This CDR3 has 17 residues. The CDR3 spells CASSLVGGGANTGELFF. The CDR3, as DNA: TGTGCTAGCAGCTTAGTTGGGGGCGGCGCGAACACCGGGGAGCTGTTTTTT.